This T cell receptor (beta chain) was sequenced in a study of T cells in Graves' hyperthyroidism and ophthalmopathy. Looking at the study overall: Peripheral blood was secured at the point of initial diagnosis, before any treatment.

Amplified regions were TCR beta CDR3 sequences from RNA transcripts. The HTBI set primed first-round TCR CDR3 RT-PCR. TCRdb reanalysed the multiplex PCR reads using MiXCR and keeps one entry per CDR3 protein. The sample lists about 280,000 distinct CDR3 sequences, under 30% occurring once. The blood sample was taken at first hyperthyroidism diagnosis, before any ophthalmopathy symptoms. PBMCs were derived from about 10 ml fresh peripheral blood. V dropped 5 bases and J dropped 8 bases, with 15 bases sitting between them. Germline CDR1 reads SEHNR; CDR2 reads FQNEAQ (reference sequence). The CDR3 runs 13 residues. This clonotype was observed at least ten times. Its antigen is unknown. Study-wide results and caveats: Progression to ophthalmopathy was predicted a median of 6.5 months early.

The sequenced sample was blood. The receptor's source is a man aged 40-50 years with Graves' hyperthyroidism that later progressed to Graves' ophthalmopathy. The chain recombines TRBV7-9 with TRBJ1-1; no reliable D call. This chain's CDR3 is CASSPSPGMEAFF. The CDR3 DNA follows: TGTGCCAGCAGCCCCAGCCCCGGGATGGAAGCTTTCTTT.